The T cell receptor (beta chain) described here comes from a study of T cell clones after liver transplantation (dated by TCRdb to the late 2010s). Background for the entire study: Samples were obtained from ITN030ST, a randomized trial in which withdrawal of immunosuppression was attempted within 2 years of liver transplantation. After a pre-transplant mixed lymphocyte reaction, TCRbeta sequencing was used to pinpoint donor-reactive T cell clones, which were subsequently tracked in post-transplant blood. Third party-reactive TCRbeta sequences from pre-transplant MLRs were also identified as an antigen-independent comparator for donor-reactive sequences. Of the eight recipients, three were HCV-positive, while the remaining recipients had been transplanted for non-autoimmune, non-viral indications. No induction therapy was given to the subjects, and standard immunosuppression was administered until randomization at 12-24 months post-transplant. Tolerance was defined as complete immunosuppression withdrawal for at least one year with no rise in liver enzymes beyond twice the upper limit of normal. Blood samples were collected pre-transplant, pre-randomization before withdrawal, and post-randomization after either complete withdrawal or failed withdrawal. A cohort of 8 liver transplant recipients was studied, of whom 3 were classified as tolerant and 5 as non-tolerant. Findings and caveats that apply to the study as a whole: A greater decline was seen for donor-reactive sequences than for third party-reactive sequences, suggesting partial antigen-specific deletion unrelated to withdrawal success. Low numbers of available donor cells limited the measurable donor-reactive repertoire in a couple of subjects. Since no allograft tissue specimens were available, donor-reactive T cells may have migrated into the graft instead of being deleted. When repertoire turnover was taken into account, detection of donor-reactive sequences was significantly reduced in 7 of 8 subjects for CD4 and in 8 of 8 subjects for CD8. The conclusions were considered preliminary, being limited by small, heterogeneous patient numbers and non-standardized post-transplant time points. A significant post-transplant decrease in circulating donor-reactive CD4 TCRbeta sequences was observed in most of the 8 subjects, irrespective of tolerance or HCV status.

At the junction V is shortened by 5 bases and J by 2 bases; bases outside the gene matches: 5. The CDR3, cysteine through phenylalanine, is 15 amino acids long. Just CDR3 DNA is preserved here, 45 bases in frame from base 1. Reading the germline V gene gives CDR1 SGHTA and CDR2 FQGTGA. Frozen genomic DNA underwent high-throughput TCRbeta CDR3 sequencing by immunoSEQ, including PCR amplification, mapping, bias correction and internal controls. For the original study's pipeline: Only productive rearrangements were retained, with each unique TCRbeta sequence defined by its CDR3 nucleotide sequence together with its V and J gene. For a sequence to be called donor-reactive, it needed a frequency of at least 0.01% and at least 5-fold expansion in CFSE-low cells compared with unstimulated pre-transplant cells. Per-subject minimum frequency thresholds, based on the lowest-template unstimulated sample, ensured at least 90% detection power. Jensen-Shannon divergence between the top 1000 TCRbeta sequences post- versus pre-transplant served as the measure of repertoire turnover. Changes in detection of donor-reactive sequences were assessed with two-sided Fisher's exact tests. The immuneACCESS repertoire file appears here via TCRdb, limited to in-frame rearrangements. These files lack a portion of the clones; in checked studies, under half of the deficit traces to unresolved V genes, and the cause of the others is not known. That table furnishes V, J and clone size, whereas the DNA furnished D and trimming. A total of approximately 100,000 clones appear in this sample, approximately 85% of them only once. The top ten clonotypes cover over 0.75% of the sample.

The sample's time point label, decoded: pre-transplant. Unstimulated PBMCs, after thawing, were stained for CD3, CD4 and CD8 and then FACS-sorted into CD3+CD4+ and CD3+CD8+ populations. Randomization to immunosuppression withdrawal applied to every one of the 8 studied subjects. Genomic DNA was isolated with the Qiagen DNeasy Blood and Tissue Kit. As concerns this clone: Its antigen is currently not known. Per-nucleotide qualities are absent, and no much larger clonotype sits a single base away.

The source is a human donor who received a liver transplant. The chain employs TRBV7-3 and TRBJ2-5; the junction holds 10 bases that match TRBD2. The source was CD4+ T cells from blood, collected before liver transplant. The CDR3 has the sequence CASSIGLAEQETQYF. DNA sequence: TGTGCCAGCAGCATCGGACTAGCGGAGCAAGAGACCCAGTACTTC.